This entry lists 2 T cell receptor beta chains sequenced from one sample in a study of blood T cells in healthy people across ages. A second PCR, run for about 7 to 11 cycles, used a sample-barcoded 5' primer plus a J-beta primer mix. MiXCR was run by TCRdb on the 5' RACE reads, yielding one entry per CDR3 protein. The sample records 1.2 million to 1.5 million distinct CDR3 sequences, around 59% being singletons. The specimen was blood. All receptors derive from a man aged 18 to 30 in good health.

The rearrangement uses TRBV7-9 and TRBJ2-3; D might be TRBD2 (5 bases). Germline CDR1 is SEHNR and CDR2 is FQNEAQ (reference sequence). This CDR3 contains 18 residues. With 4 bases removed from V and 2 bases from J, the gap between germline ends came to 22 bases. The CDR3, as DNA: TGTGCCAGCAGCTCCCTAAGATACTCGGCGGGCAACACAGATACGCAGTATTTT. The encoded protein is CASSSLRYSAGNTDTQYF.

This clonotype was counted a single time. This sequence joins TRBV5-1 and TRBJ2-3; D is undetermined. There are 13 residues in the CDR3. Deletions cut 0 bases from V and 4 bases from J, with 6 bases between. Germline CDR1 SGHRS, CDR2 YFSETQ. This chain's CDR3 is CASSLGQPDTQYF. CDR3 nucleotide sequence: TGCGCCAGCAGCTTGGGTCAGCCAGATACGCAGTATTTT.